The sequence of this TCR beta chain was determined in a study of blood T cells in healthy people across ages (dated by TCRdb to the mid-2010s). About the full investigation: In model experiments, roughly one uniquely barcoded TCR beta cDNA molecule per two T cells was captured by template switching. Four age groups were formed from the donors: young (average about 15 years), middle-aged (less than 40), aged (about 68) and long-lived (about 80). The study measured age-related changes in TCR beta repertoire diversity using deep sequencing normalized with unique cDNA molecular identifiers. For two donors (one aged 18 to 29 and one aged 80 or older), the study analyzed two additional independent replicas of 1 million unique cDNA reads from the same blood draw.

Receptor libraries were prepared by 5' RACE. The instrument was an Illumina HiSeq 2500. A second PCR of about 7 to 12 cycles was run with a J-beta primer mix and a sample-barcoded 5' primer. Each TCR beta cDNA molecule received a unique molecular identifier from a template-switch 5' adaptor carrying 12 random nucleotides. Each sample yielded at least 3 million CDR3-containing paired-end reads. First-strand cDNA synthesis was performed from all RNA using the Mint cDNA synthesis kit, with priming by a TRBC-specific oligonucleotide. After uracil-DNA glycosylase treatment, a first 18-cycle PCR used universal primers M1SS and BC2_uni_R on all cDNA. The paper's data handling went like this. Each sample was normalized by randomly selecting 1 million high-quality reads, each carrying a distinct molecular identifier. Instead of being binned into consensus sequences, reads with shared molecular identifiers were discarded. MiTCR, with a Q25 quality threshold and the strictest error-elimination algorithm, was used for CDR3 identification, clonotype clustering and error correction. A nonparametric unseen species model with Euler transformation was used to estimate lower-bound total TCR beta diversity. In-frame beta chains were kept once TCRdb had trimmed the public reads at Q25 with fastp and called clones with MiXCR. Under each unique CDR3 protein, matching rows form one entry showing the most common genes and DNA. The V and J calls follow TCRdb's processing rather than the paper's. In this sample the table shows around 780,000 distinct CDR3 sequences, roughly 26% of which occur a single time. Roughly 3.1% of the sample rests with the top ten.

From the cysteine up to the phenylalanine, the CDR3 has a length of 16 residues. Only the CDR3 region is kept as DNA, spanning 48 bases read in frame from base 1. After removal of 1 base from V and 3 bases from J, the junction retains 3 bases not matched to a gene. The germline V gene provides CDR1 LGHNA and CDR2 YNFKEQ. In this sample, this clonotype turned up a few times. This clone's antigen is unknown. Qualities for individual bases were not recorded, and no much larger clone is one base off. Summary of the overall study and its limitations: Observed TCR beta diversity per million T cells fell roughly linearly with age, and a significant reduction was already apparent by age around 40. Conclusive comparison of naive and antigen-experienced compartments was prevented by the profiling of bulk unsorted PBMCs. Because the CMV infection status of the donors was unknown, age-related changes in expanded clonotypes may potentially have been confounded. The percentage of naive T cells measured by flow cytometry correlated strongly with observed TCR beta diversity. Estimates of total diversity based on one million sequenced T cells were considered lower bounds and underestimates. Compared with the aged group, more naive CD4+ T cells, fewer expanded clones and increased TCR diversity were shown by the long-lived group, suggesting age selection.

The roughly 39 donors, aged 6 to 90 years, were systemically healthy Caucasian individuals from Russia. Each donor gave around 9.9 milliliters of peripheral blood, collected into EDTA-treated Vacutainer tubes. Ficoll-Paque density-gradient centrifugation was used to isolate PBMCs, with at least 7 million per sample. Trizol reagent was used to extract total RNA from PBMCs, with at least 6 micrograms per sample. The percentages of naive CD45RAhigh/CD27high T cells were determined by flow cytometry on a PBMC aliquot from every donor. The data were also submitted as part of a second study, on T cells of mothers and their children. That second report states: The donors were nine systemically healthy Caucasian individuals, made up of three mothers and their six children. cDNA synthesis used all of the extracted RNA, with roughly 1.5 ug of RNA in each 15 ul reaction. Sample barcodes and 2-4 random nucleotides were added via the M1S primer in the second PCR. Over 9.5 million TCR beta CDR3 reads were obtained for each mother, and around 3 million reads were obtained for each child. TCR recombination output is similarly shaped by thymic selection in related and unrelated pairs, with a minor effect exerted by inherited differences. Normalized repertoire overlap was always found to be slightly, but never significantly, higher in related mother-child pairs than in unrelated mother-child pairs. No persistent microchimeric T cell clones were detected, at a sensitivity of around 100 clones per million clonotypes. In the study, deep NGS was used to compare the TCR beta repertoires of mothers and children, and features distinguishing related mother-child pairs from unrelated individuals were sought. On average, the children were roughly 11 +/- 4 years old, while the mothers were about 40 +/- 4 years old. After adapters were ligated using NEBNext reagents, the libraries underwent 100+100 nt paired-end sequencing on an Illumina HiSeq 2000. To prevent cross-contamination, the mother and child libraries were prepared one month apart and sequenced in separate runs. Each donor had between 500,000 and 2,000,000 distinct TCR beta clonotypes identified. Naive TCR beta clonotypes were estimated from low-frequency clonotypes matched to each donor's FACS-determined naive share, without sorting.

The sequence derives from a boy aged 5-17 years in good health. Sequenced input: blood. Recombination linked TRBV4-2 to TRBJ2-1, and TRBD2 aligns with 10 junction nucleotides. The CDR3 region reads CASSQGKRGGYNEQFF. The DNA sequence is TGTGCCAGCAGCCAAGGAAAGCGGGGGGGCTACAATGAGCAGTTCTTC.